Here is one T cell receptor (beta chain) with its context. What it binds is not known. In germline, CDR1 is SGHRS, CDR2 YFSETQ. Trimming stripped 2 bases from V and 3 bases from J, with 11 bases between. This CDR3 has 15 residues. The data belong to a study of cytomegalovirus exposure and HLA in healthy donors. The overall study: Prior work identified 120 million or so unique TCR beta sequences in around 170 million T cells. The study, taken as a whole, reports: In vitro, three CMV-associated chains proved specific for CMV antigens. Accurate predictions that matched the HLA-A and HLA-B alleles of most subjects were reportedly made from TCR beta sequences.

In the PCR, 60 Vbeta and 13 Jbeta primers were used. Data came from immunoSEQ multiplex PCR; TCRdb stores just in-frame clones and leaves some out. The sample yields about 130,000 clones, around 77% seen once. Nominally healthy donors were sampled, though unrecorded immune exposures were likely. V is TRBV5-1 and J is TRBJ2-2; perhaps TRBD1 as D (6 bases). This TCR was recovered from a man aged 25-45 years in good health and CMV-seronegative. The material sequenced was PBMCs. CDR3 sequence (DNA): TGCGCCAGCAGCTTTTGGGCAGGGGACACCGGGGAGCTGTTTTTT. Translation: CASSFWAGDTGELFF.